This TCR beta chain was captured by sequencing in a study of Graves' ophthalmopathy and Graves' hyperthyroidism. This CDR3 is built from 14 residues. From germline, CDR1 is WSHSY and CDR2 SAAADI. Trimming cost V 10 bases and J 2 bases; bases outside gene matches: 10. Investigators amplified TCR beta CDR3 regions from RNA transcripts. Scientists carried out first-round RT-PCR using HTBI primers and then a second-round multiplex PCR. MiXCR, applied by TCRdb to the multiplex PCR reads, yields one record per CDR3 protein. The sample records roughly 1.1 million distinct CDR3 sequences, less than 45% being singletons. The sample holds many counts of this clonotype.

Sequenced: peripheral blood or thyroid tissue (not recorded which). The V and J genes are TRBV10-2 and TRBJ2-7, with 8 bases fitting TRBD1. The TCR sequence derives from an adult man with Graves' hyperthyroidism. The DNA for the CDR3 is TGCGCCACCTCGACCGGGACAGGCCCCTACGAGCAGTACTTC. Amino acids: CATSTGTGPYEQYF.